Presented here are 10 T cell receptor beta chains from one specimen sequenced in a study of blood T cells in healthy people across ages. A J-beta primer mix and a sample-barcoded 5' primer were used in a second PCR of about 7 to 12 cycles. In TCRdb, the 5' RACE reads were re-called with MiXCR into one record per CDR3 protein. The sample lists some 640,000 distinct CDR3 sequences; around 45% were seen once. The sequencing sample was made of blood. The receptors were sampled from an older woman in good health.

The sample holds one count of this clonotype. V and J are TRBV20-1 and TRBJ2-1; 10 positions agree with TRBD2. Germline V gene sequence: CDR1 DFQATT, CDR2 SNEGSKA (reference sequence). Trimming took 5 bases from V and 4 from J; bases not matched to a gene: 14. There are 17 residues in the CDR3. The CDR3 DNA reads TGCAGTGCTGGAAATGGAGCGGGAGGGCCCCGTTACAATGAGCAGTTCTTC. Translated: CSAGNGAGGPRYNEQFF.

This clonotype was found a few times. V usage is TRBV29-1 and J usage is TRBJ2-3; weak D call: TRBD1 (5 bases). Per the germline V gene, CDR1 is SQVTM and CDR2 is ANQGSEA. Trimming pared 3 bases from V and 3 bases from J, leaving 10 bases between. This CDR3 has 13 residues. The CDR3 DNA is TGCAGCGTTGACAGGGAAAGTACAGATACGCAGTATTTT. Amino acid sequence: CSVDRESTDTQYF.

The V call is TRBV4-3, the J call TRBJ2-1, with D tentatively TRBD1 (5 bases). Trimming cost V 0 bases and J 8 bases, with 11 bases left between them. The CDR3 spans 14 residues. Per the germline V gene, CDR1 is LGHNA and CDR2 is YSLEER. The CDR3 region is CASSQEVRVHEQFF. CDR3 DNA sequence: TGCGCCAGCAGCCAAGAGGTCAGGGTGCATGAGCAGTTCTTC.

This clonotype was seen more than once but under ten times. The chain couples TRBV29-1 to TRBJ2-1; TRBD1 is a possible D gene (5 bases). V lost 6 bases and J lost 4, with 13 bases in between. This CDR3 is built from 13 residues. The V gene's germline CDR1 is SQVTM and CDR2 ANQGSEA. The CDR3 bases are TGCAGCGTCGCAACCGCAGGGTACAATGAGCAGTTCTTC. Protein product: CSVATAGYNEQFF.

This clonotype showed up just once. At one boundary the junction diverges from the germline segment, which might be a read error. The chain has TRBV20-1 and TRBJ1-6; 8 positions agree with TRBD1. The CDR3 has 17 residues. Germline lookup yields CDR1 DFQATT and CDR2 SNEGSKA (reference sequence). CDR3 residues: CSARDLGQGASISPPHF. CDR3 nucleotides: TGCAGTGCTAGAGATCTGGGGCAGGGGGCGTCGATTTCACCCCCCCACTTT.

V gene TRBV6-6 combines with J gene TRBJ2-3; 9 positions agree with TRBD1. This CDR3 is built from 13 residues. In germline, CDR1 is MNHNY, CDR2 SVGAGI (reference sequence). J was trimmed by 2 bases and V by 10 bases; bases with no gene match: 4. CDR3 coding DNA: TGTGCCACGCACAGGGGGCCCACAGATACGCAGTATTTT. Translation: CATHRGPTDTQYF.

The chain joins TRBV5-1 to TRBJ2-3; TRBD2 might be the D (5 bases). CDR3 length: 13 amino acids. Germline assignment: CDR1 SGHRS and CDR2 YFSETQ. V was trimmed by 4 bases and J by 11 bases, leaving 17 bases between them. CDR3 nucleotide sequence: TGCGCCAGCAGCAATGGGTGGGGAGAGGAGCAGTATTTT. This sequence encodes CASSNGWGEEQYF.

This clonotype was recorded only once. The chain recombines TRBV2 with TRBJ2-6; D gene uncertain. Trimming took 6 bases from V and 2 from J, leaving 11 bases between them. In germline, CDR1 is SNHLY, CDR2 FYNNEI. The CDR3 is 15 residues long. CDR3 protein: CASRAQTTGANVLTF. CDR3 bases: TGTGCCAGCAGGGCCCAAACGACTGGGGCCAACGTCCTGACTTTC.

This clonotype was recorded a few times. The V gene is TRBV11-3, the J gene TRBJ2-1, with no clear D. CDR3 length: 13 residues. Trimming pared 0 bases from V and 7 bases from J, leaving 7 bases between. In germline, CDR1 is SGHNT, CDR2 YENEEA. In DNA, the CDR3 is TGTGCCAGCAGCTTAGAGGCAGATAATGAGCAGTTCTTC. Translation: CASSLEADNEQFF.

The genes are TRBV20-1 and TRBJ1-1; D possibly corresponds to TRBD1 (6 bases). The CDR3 is made up of 12 amino acids. The ends were cut back, 4 bases at V and 4 bases at J, with 10 bases in the middle. Germline V lookup: CDR1 DFQATT, CDR2 SNEGSKA (reference sequence). The CDR3: CSANRAGTEAFF. The CDR3 nucleotides are TGCAGTGCTAACAGGGCCGGCACTGAAGCTTTCTTT.